The 13 T cell receptor beta chains listed next were all sequenced from one sample in a study of glioma-infiltrating T cells (TCRdb year 2016). Sequenced using an Illumina MiSeq. TCR alpha and beta CDR3 regions were amplified with the iRepertoire nested amplicon-rescue multiplex PCR (arm-PCR) platform from RNA. Through fastp at Q25 and MiXCR, TCRdb rebuilt clones from the public reads, retaining in-frame beta chains. Every entry covers one CDR3 protein and lists the most common genes and DNA from its rows. This sample gives 300,000 to 400,000 distinct CDR3 sequences in total; approximately 42% of them show up just once. The ten largest clones capture 12% of the sample. The sample consisted of glioma tissue, nonneoplastic brain tissue, or PBMCs (not recorded which). The origin of the receptors is a human donor with low-grade glioma or glioblastoma, undergoing nonglioma brain surgery, or in good health (not recorded which).

Points on this clonotype: A read error may be the cause here, since a much bigger clone is one base away. The chain combines TRBV20-1 with TRBJ1-1, with D hard to call. The CDR3 has 13 residues. Germline CDR1 DFQATT, CDR2 SNEGSKA (reference sequence). CDR3 sequence reads: CGAQSDANTEAFF. CDR3 in DNA: TGCGGTGCCCAATCGGACGCGAACACTGAAGCTTTCTTT.

The V and J genes are TRBV7-2 and TRBJ2-1, with D uncertain. The CDR3 extends over 17 amino acids. Per the germline V gene, CDR1 is SGHTA and CDR2 is FQGNSA. V dropped 1 base and J dropped 0 bases, with 13 bases sitting between them. In DNA, the CDR3 is TGTGCCAGCAGCTTAGTCTCCTACGGTAGCTCCTACAATGAGCAGTTCTTC. This encodes CASSLVSYGSSYNEQFF.

The CDR3 nucleotides are TGTGCCAGCAGCGGAGATCGCTATACCGGGGAGCTGTTTTTT. This sequence encodes CASSGDRYTGELFF. V is TRBV7-2 and J is TRBJ2-2; D is unclear. This CDR3 has 14 amino acids. Trimming removed 5 bases at V and 5 bases at J, with 12 bases between. In germline, CDR1 is SGHTA, CDR2 FQGNSA.

Only a few counts were recorded for this clonotype. The chain combines TRBV5-1 with TRBJ2-7; tentatively, D is TRBD1 or TRBD2 (6 bases each). Germline V gives CDR1 SGHRS, CDR2 YFSETQ. The CDR3 is 14 amino acids. The germline V and J ends were trimmed by 2 bases and 6 bases, with 15 bases remaining between them. In DNA form, the CDR3 reads TGCGCCAGCAGCTTTCAACGGGGGCAGGGCGAGCAGTACTTC. Its protein product is CASSFQRGQGEQYF.

This clonotype occurred many times. The chain uses TRBV20-1 and TRBJ2-1, with TRBD1 as a possible D gene (6 bases). Trimming removed 0 bases at V and 4 bases at J, with 13 bases between. The CDR3 loop spans 15 amino acids. Germline V gene data show CDR1 as DFQATT and CDR2 as SNEGSKA (reference sequence). The CDR3 here is CSARDGDNDYNEQFF. The CDR3 coding sequence is TGCAGTGCTAGAGACGGGGACAACGATTACAATGAGCAGTTCTTC.

There are a few counts of this clonotype. Just one base apart from a much larger clone, this may be a read error. The chain has TRBV6-2 or TRBV6-3 and TRBJ2-3; TRBD2 is a possible D gene (6 bases). CDR1 MNHEY and CDR2 SVGEGT come from the germline V gene. Trimming took off 7 bases at V and 4 bases at J, with 18 bases between the two ends. The CDR3 spans 15 residues. CDR3 bases: TGTGCCAGCAACCAACTAGGGGCTAGCGCAGATACGCAGTATTTT. This sequence encodes CASNQLGASADTQYF.

The rearrangement joins TRBV6-2 or TRBV6-3 to TRBJ2-1; TRBD2 matches 9 bases. V lost 5 bases to trimming and J lost 2 bases; unmatched junction nucleotides: 4. From germline, CDR1 is MNHEY and CDR2 SVGEGT. The CDR3 has 15 residues. CDR3 in DNA: TGTGCCAGCAGTGCGGGACTAGCCGCCTACAATGAGCAGTTCTTC. Amino acid sequence: CASSAGLAAYNEQFF.

This clonotype was detected only once. The chain has TRBV20-1 and TRBJ1-1, with a tentative D call TRBD1 (6 bases). CDR1 and CDR2 from the germline V gene are DFQATT and SNEGSKA (reference sequence). CDR3 length: 14 residues. V shed 6 bases and J shed 5 bases, with 19 bases lying between them. The chain's CDR3 is CSAVDITGRTEAFF. The CDR3 coding sequence is TGCAGTGCCGTGGACATTACAGGGCGAACTGAAGCTTTCTTT.

Note on this clonotype: A clone one base away is much larger, so this may be a read error. This rearrangement joins TRBV27 to TRBJ2-5; 10 bases are shared with TRBD2. The CDR3 sequence is 17 residues long. Germline V lookup: CDR1 MNHEY, CDR2 SMNVEV (reference sequence). The DNA of the CDR3 is TGTGCCAGCAGTTTCCTACCCGGGACTAGCGAGGAAGAGACCCAGCACTTC. Its translation is CASSFLPGTSEEETQHF.

This rearrangement joins TRBV6-4 to TRBJ2-7; 9 nucleotides line up with TRBD1. CDR1 MRHNA and CDR2 SNTAGT come from the germline V gene. V lost 3 bases, J lost 3 bases, and 6 bases stayed unmatched. This CDR3 contains 15 residues. This CDR3 reads CASSEGQGSVYEQYF. The DNA for the CDR3 is TGTGCCAGCAGTGAAGGACAGGGGTCCGTCTACGAGCAGTACTTC.

The rearrangement joins TRBV20-1 to TRBJ2-7, with unresolved D. Germline loops: CDR1 DFQATT, CDR2 SNEGSKA (reference sequence). V lost 7 bases, J lost 0 bases, and 16 bases lay in between. There are 14 residues in the CDR3. CDR3 in DNA: TGCAGTGTCAGTGGGGTACTGGGCTCCTACGAGCAGTACTTC. The encoded protein is CSVSGVLGSYEQYF.

Worth noting for this clonotype: The DNA is omitted, as the CDR3 cannot be located on it reliably, and the CDR3 follows TCRdb's listing. The rearrangement joins TRBV7-6 to TRBJ1-1. Germline assignment: CDR1 SGHVS and CDR2 FNYEAQ. The CDR3 contains 18 residues when both ends are counted. The CDR3 loop reads CASSFYICSAQENTEAFF.

Concerning this clonotype itself: A much larger clone differs by one base, so this may be a read error. The chain is built from TRBV6-2 or TRBV6-3 and TRBJ2-1; TRBD2 might be the D (5 bases). Deletions cut 7 bases from V and 3 bases from J, with 13 bases between. Germline CDR1 reads MNHEY; CDR2 reads SVGEGT. CDR3 length: 14 residues. CDR3 amino acids: CASITEVDYNEQFF. In DNA, the CDR3 is TGTGCCAGCATTACGGAGGTTGACTACAATGAGCAGTTCTTC.